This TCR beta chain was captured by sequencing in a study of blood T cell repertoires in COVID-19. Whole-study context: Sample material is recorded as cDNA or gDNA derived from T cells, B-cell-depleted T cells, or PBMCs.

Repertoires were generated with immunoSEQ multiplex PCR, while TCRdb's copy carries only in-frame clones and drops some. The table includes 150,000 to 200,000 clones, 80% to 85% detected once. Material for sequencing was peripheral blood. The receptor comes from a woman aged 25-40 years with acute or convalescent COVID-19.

The chain's CDR3 is CSVGRVETQYF. The CDR3 nucleotides are TGCAGCGTTGGGAGGGTGGAGACCCAGTACTTC. The chain uses TRBV29-1 and TRBJ2-5; TRBD2 is a possible D gene (6 bases). The ends were cut back, 4 bases at V and 5 bases at J, with 8 bases in the middle. The CDR3 is 11 residues long. Germline-derived CDR1 and CDR2 are SQVTM and ANQGSEA.